Given below is one TCR beta chain in context. As yet, its antigen is unknown. This sample is drawn from a study of CD8 T cells in Susac syndrome. Whole-study results and caveats: In its TCR sequencing and HLA analysis, the study acknowledged that the number of individuals was relatively small.

In germline, CDR1 is MNHEY, CDR2 SVGAGI. The trim removed 5 bases at V and 6 bases at J, leaving 2 bases unmatched. The CDR3 has 12 amino acids. The RNA, about 0.45 to 1 ug, was put through reverse transcription using random hexamers. TCR beta CDR3 was amplified by immunoSEQ multiplex PCR. This amplification extended across 54 Vbeta and 13 Jbeta segments. TCRdb recomputed calls from the immunoSEQ multiplex PCR reads with MiXCR, one row per CDR3 protein. The profile covers 150,000 to 200,000 distinct CDR3 sequences, with roughly 94% appearing a single time and about 0.086% taken by the ten largest. The V and J genes are TRBV6-5 and TRBJ1-1; 8 bases are a match to TRBD1. The receptor's source is a human donor with multiple sclerosis. Source material: CD4+ T cells from PBMCs. Here the CDR3 reads CASSNRGAEAFF. In nucleotides, the CDR3 is TGTGCCAGCAGTAACAGGGGGGCTGAAGCTTTCTTT.